This is a list of T cell receptor beta chains from one sample in a study of cytomegalovirus exposure and HLA in healthy donors. Clones were read by immunoSEQ multiplex PCR, and TCRdb kept only the in-frame ones, dropping some. The data hold around 150,000 clones, with roughly 74% observed a single time. The sequenced material came from PBMCs. The receptors come from a young man in good health and CMV-seropositive. The CDR3 runs from the conserved cysteine through the conserved F or W. The D gene is left open where the match is weak. Clone sizes are given selectively: once, few, many, or a class where the clone is expanded.

D gene | clone size | J gene | V gene | CDR3 DNA | CDR3 protein
TRBD2 | few | TRBJ2-7 | TRBV6-1 | TGTGCCAGCAGGCAGGGTACTAGCGGGAACCTCGAGCAGTACTTC | CASRQGTSGNLEQYF
TRBD1 | . | TRBJ2-7 | TRBV5-4 | TGTGCCAGCAGTTTAGCATACCGGACAGGGGCATACGAGCAGTACTTC | CASSLAYRTGAYEQYF
. | . | TRBJ2-1 | TRBV2 | TGTGCCAGCAGTCCCGACAATGAGCAGTTCTTC | CASSPDNEQFF
TRBD2 | . | TRBJ2-7 | TRBV9 | TGTGCCAGCAGCGTAGGGAGCGGGAGGGCCGAAGAGCAGTACTTC | CASSVGSGRAEEQYF
TRBD2 | . | TRBJ2-7 | TRBV19 | TGTGCCAGTAATCCTAGCGGGGGAAACCCCCTCGAGCAGTACTTC | CASNPSGGNPLEQYF
. | . | TRBJ1-4 | TRBV7-3 | TGTGCCAGCAGCCCTTCGGGGTGCGAAAAACTGTTTTTT | CASSPSGCEKLFF
. | . | TRBJ1-4 | TRBV30 | TGTGCCTGGAGTGTACATGGAGGAGCAACTAATGAAAAACTGTTTTTT | CAWSVHGGATNEKLFF
TRBD1 | . | TRBJ2-5 | TRBV7-8 | TGTGCCAGCAGCTCTCGGACAGGGCGGGAGACCCAGTACTTC | CASSSRTGRETQYF
TRBD1 | . | TRBJ2-2 | TRBV29-1 | TGCAGCGTTGAGGGGGACAGGGGGCTGGGCGGGGAGCTGTTTTTT | CSVEGDRGLGGELFF
. | . | TRBJ2-1 | TRBV19 | TGTGCCAGTAGTATAGCCGGTAGCTCCTACAATGAGCAGTTCTTC | CASSIAGSSYNEQFF
. | . | TRBJ1-5 | TRBV6-1 | TGTGCCAGCAGTGACGGGGGATATAGCAATCAGCCCCAGCATTTT | CASSDGGYSNQPQHF
. | . | TRBJ2-1 | TRBV10-2 | TGCGCCAGCAGTGAGCAAGCGGCAGGCGAGCAGTTCTTC | CASSEQAAGEQFF
. | . | TRBJ2-7 | TRBV16 | TGTGCCAGCAGCCAATCTTACGGTTCCTACGAGCAGTACTTC | CASSQSYGSYEQYF
. | . | TRBJ1-2 | TRBV6-1 | TGTGCCAGCAGTGAAGAGACTGGCTACGGCTACACCTTC | CASSEETGYGYTF
TRBD2 | once | TRBJ2-7 | TRBV5-1 | TGCTCCAGCAGCTTGGGAGGGATCCTTTCCTACGAGCAGTACTTC | CSSSLGGILSYEQYF
TRBD1 | few | TRBJ1-4 | TRBV27 | TGTGCCAGCAGTTGGGACAGAACCAATGAAAAACTGTTTTTT | CASSWDRTNEKLFF
. | few | TRBJ2-5 | TRBV5-4 | TGTGCCAGCAGCTTGGGAGGCACACAAGAGACCCAGTACTTC | CASSLGGTQETQYF